Listed below are T cell receptor beta chains from one sample, sequenced in a study of blood T cell repertoires in COVID-19. TCRdb's table, derived via immunoSEQ multiplex PCR, lists solely in-frame clones and lacks some. The sample consists of under 55,000 clones, about nine tenths of them appearing once. The sequenced sample was peripheral blood. These receptors all stem from a human donor in a cohort sampled during active COVID-19. CDR3s include the opening cysteine and the closing phenylalanine or tryptophan. Each record gives: D gene, clone size, V gene, J gene, CDR3 DNA, CDR3 protein. A D gene is named only where the DNA matches it firmly. The size field is filled for only some rows; it gives once, few, many or a size class.

.,.,TRBV5-1,TRBJ1-1,TGCGCCAGCAGCCCAGGACAGTCACAGAGCACTGAAGCTTTCTTT,CASSPGQSQSTEAFF
TRBD2,few,TRBV19,TRBJ2-1,TGTGCCAGACACAAGGCGGGAGGGCCGCTGAATGAGCAGTTCTTC,CARHKAGGPLNEQFF
TRBD2,.,TRBV25-1,TRBJ2-1,TGTGCCAGCAGTGAACTGGCTAGCGGGCCGTTCTTC,CASSELASGPFF
.,.,TRBV30,TRBJ2-1,TGTGCCTGGAGCCCTAGCAATGAGCAGTTCTTC,CAWSPSNEQFF
TRBD1,.,TRBV10-3,TRBJ2-2,TGTGCCATCAGACCACAGGGGGCGTACACCGGGGAGCTGTTTTTT,CAIRPQGAYTGELFF
.,.,TRBV14,TRBJ1-2,TGTGCCAGCAGCCTCGCCCGGGGGTGGAATGGCTACACCTTC,CASSLARGWNGYTF
TRBD1,.,TRBV5-6,TRBJ1-2,TGTGCCAGCAACTTAGGGGGACAGCGCTATGGCTACACCTTC,CASNLGGQRYGYTF
.,.,TRBV3-1/TRBV3-2,TRBJ2-7,TGTGCCAGCAGGACATCCGGGATCTACGAGCAGTACTTC,CASRTSGIYEQYF
.,few,TRBV20-1,TRBJ1-1,TGCAGTGCTAGTATCCCAGGGAAGGGGAACTCTGAAGCTTTCTTT,CSASIPGKGNSEAFF
TRBD2,.,TRBV24-1,TRBJ2-6,TGTGCCCCCCGGGGGGGGTCTGGGGCCAACGTCCTGACTTTC,CAPRGGSGANVLTF
.,.,TRBV9,TRBJ2-2,TGTGCCAGCCAGGCCGGGACTTTAAACACCGGGGAGCTGTTTTTT,CASQAGTLNTGELFF
TRBD2,.,TRBV7-8,TRBJ2-7,TGTGCCAGCAGCCCTCAGCGGGACCCGTCCTACGAGCAGTACTTC,CASSPQRDPSYEQYF
TRBD2,.,TRBV6-9,TRBJ2-1,TGTGCCACCCAAAGTAGCGGGAGGGCCCTGAACTACAATGAGCAGTTCTTC,CATQSSGRALNYNEQFF
TRBD1,.,TRBV5-1,TRBJ1-2,TGCGCCAGCAGCTTAGGCCAGGGGGATGGCTACACCTTC,CASSLGQGDGYTF
.,.,TRBV30,TRBJ2-7,TGTGCCTGGAGTGTAAATCTCGAGCAGTACTTC,CAWSVNLEQYF
TRBD1,.,TRBV28,TRBJ2-7,TGTGCCAGCAAGGGACAGGGGTTCTACGAGCAGTACTTC,CASKGQGFYEQYF
TRBD2,.,TRBV7-8,TRBJ2-5,TGTGCCAGCAGCTCCGGACTAGCGGGAGGAGAGACCCAGTACTTC,CASSSGLAGGETQYF
TRBD1,.,TRBV5-1,TRBJ1-1,TGCGCCAGCAGCTTACAACGGACAGGACAGCTGAACACTGAAGCTTTCTTT,CASSLQRTGQLNTEAFF
.,.,TRBV29-1,TRBJ2-3,TGCAGCGTCGGCACAGATACGCAGTATTTT,CSVGTDTQYF
TRBD1,.,TRBV2,TRBJ2-7,TGTGCCAGCAGTAAGGAGACAGGGACGGGATCCTCCTACGAGCAGTACTTC,CASSKETGTGSSYEQYF
TRBD1,.,TRBV7-8,TRBJ1-1,TGTGCCAGCAGCGAACAAACAGGGGTGAACACTGAAGCTTTCTTT,CASSEQTGVNTEAFF
.,few,TRBV28,TRBJ1-5,TGTGCCAGCAGTTCGCGGACACCCGGCATCACCCAGCATTTT,CASSSRTPGITQHF
.,.,TRBV7-3,TRBJ2-5,TGTGCCAGCAGCTTATGGGCAGGCAACCAAGAGACCCAGTACTTC,CASSLWAGNQETQYF
TRBD2,once,TRBV6-2/TRBV6-3,TRBJ2-1,TGTGCCAGCAGTTACGTGGGGACTAGCGGGGTATACAATGAGCAGTTCTTC,CASSYVGTSGVYNEQFF
TRBD1,.,TRBV9,TRBJ2-1,TGTGCCAGCAGCGTAGGTGGGACAGGGGGCAATGAGCAGTTCTTC,CASSVGGTGGNEQFF
.,.,TRBV7-9,TRBJ2-7,TGTGCCAGCAGCACCGACACCCGGGGCTACGAGCAGTACTTC,CASSTDTRGYEQYF
TRBD2,once,TRBV3-1/TRBV3-2,TRBJ2-7,TGTGCCAGCAGCCAACCACAGACTAGCGGGAGTTCCTACGAGCAGTACTTC,CASSQPQTSGSSYEQYF
.,.,TRBV7-9,TRBJ2-7,TGTGCCAGCAGCCCCGGGAACGAGCAGTACTTC,CASSPGNEQYF
.,.,TRBV27,TRBJ1-5,TGTGCCAGCAGTTTCTCATTCGGGGATCAGCCCCAGCATTTT,CASSFSFGDQPQHF
TRBD1,.,TRBV5-6,TRBJ1-1,TGTGCCAGCAGCTTGCCAATGGGACAGAAGACCGATGAAGCTTTCTTT,CASSLPMGQKTDEAFF
.,.,TRBV19,TRBJ2-1,TGTGCCAGTAGTATAGAGGGCTCAGGGATGAATGAGCAGTTCTTC,CASSIEGSGMNEQFF
TRBD1,.,TRBV19,TRBJ1-2,TGTGCCAGTAGTACAAGGGACAGTGTGCATGGCTACACCTTC,CASSTRDSVHGYTF
.,.,TRBV11-2,TRBJ2-7,TGTGCCAGCAGAAAAACAGGATCCTACGAGCAGTACTTC,CASRKTGSYEQYF
.,.,TRBV20-1,TRBJ1-1,TGCAGTTCAGACAGAAACACTGAAGCTTTCTTT,CSSDRNTEAFF
.,.,TRBV4-1,TRBJ2-7,TGCGCCAGCAGCCAAGACTTGACGGGCAGGGTAAGCCACGAGCAGTACTTC,CASSQDLTGRVSHEQYF